Sequencing of this T cell receptor (beta chain) was carried out in a study of human T cells and chemical hapten exposure. For the study at large: Largely, small differences in pooled library volume made per-sample TCR yields vary.

Germline assignment: CDR1 DFQATT and CDR2 SNEGSKA (reference sequence). CDR3 length: 15 amino acids. TCRdb processed the RACE reads anew with MiXCR; each CDR3 protein has one entry. The table records 95,000 to 150,000 distinct CDR3 sequences, about 13% of them present only once. Regarding time point: patch test 1, 2 weeks after DPC sensitization. Treatment denoted: therapeutic diphenylcyclopropenone sensitization with weekly scalp DPC. Someone pulled total RNA out of unfractionated whole blood. Regarding the study as a whole: Alopecia in all donors means immunity may differ from healthy individuals.

Regarding this clonotype: What it binds is not known. The junction shows a germline mismatch at one end, possibly a read error.

The input for sequencing was whole blood, taken in connection with sensitization to the hapten diphenylcyclopropenone (DPC). The chain has TRBV20-1 and TRBJ2-3; 13 positions agree with TRBD2. The origin of this receptor is a man younger than 35 with alopecia areata. Some clones in this sample may be carry-over from other donors' samples. In nucleotides, the CDR3 is TGCAGTGCTGGAGAACTAGCGGGGGGGACAGATACGCAGTATTTT. Its translation is CSAGELAGGTDTQYF.